Shown below are 10 T cell receptor beta chains from a single sample sequenced in a study of blood T cells in healthy people across ages. The authors ran a second PCR of roughly 6 to 11 cycles using a sample-barcoded 5' primer and a J-beta primer mix. Each CDR3 protein is one row after TCRdb ran MiXCR on the 5' RACE reads. The sample has about 1 million distinct CDR3 sequences, under 45% seen once. Sequenced sample: blood. These receptors all come from a woman aged 55-75 years in good health.

The chain couples TRBV9 to TRBJ2-2, with D uncertain. Germline V lookup: CDR1 SGDLS, CDR2 YYNGEE. This CDR3 region has 14 residues. Between the trimmed V and J ends, which lost 1 base and 2 bases, there was a span of 6 bases. The CDR3 sequence is CASSVFGNTGELFF. The CDR3 DNA sequence: TGTGCCAGCAGCGTATTCGGTAACACCGGGGAGCTGTTTTTT.

The chain employs TRBV25-1 and TRBJ1-1; D possibly corresponds to TRBD1 (5 bases). CDR1 and CDR2 from the germline V gene are MGHDK and SYGVNS. The CDR3 is 15 amino acids. The V gene lost 1 base and the J gene lost 3 bases, with 12 bases spanning the gap. The CDR3 spells CASSEWRGEDTEAFF. CDR3 DNA sequence: TGTGCCAGCAGTGAATGGCGGGGGGAGGACACTGAAGCTTTCTTT.

The CDR3 DNA reads as TGTGCCAGCCGGACAGGGTGGAACGAGCAGTACTTC. Translated, it gives CASRTGWNEQYF. The chain is built from TRBV28 and TRBJ2-5, with 8 nucleotides matching TRBD1. The tail of the sequence fits TRBJ2-7 better, so the J call may be wrong. Germline CDR1 and CDR2: MDHEN and SYDVKM. The CDR3 has 12 residues.

This clonotype was counted between two and nine times. The chain couples TRBV5-1 to TRBJ2-7, with 14 positions matching TRBD2. Trimming removed 3 bases from V and 0 bases from J; junction bases left unmatched: 8. Germline CDR1 and CDR2: SGHRS and YFSETQ. The CDR3 totals 18 residues. CDR3 sequence (DNA): TGCGCCAGCAGCTCCGGACTAGCGGGAGGCCCCTCCTCCTACGAGCAGTACTTC. Translated, it gives CASSSGLAGGPSSYEQYF. Full variable domain (rest looked up from reference TRBV5-1 and TRBJ2-7): KAGVTQTPRYLIKTRGQQVTLSCSPISGHRSVSWYQQTPGQGLQFLFEYFSETQRNKGNFPGRFSGRQFSNSRSEMNVSTLELGDSALYLCASSSGLAGGPSSYEQYFGPGTRLTVT.

The table lists this clonotype with many counts. The chain couples TRBV7-2 to TRBJ1-5; maybe TRBD1 (5 bases). V shed 5 bases and J shed 0 bases, with 26 bases lying between them. Looked up from germline, CDR1 is SGHTA and CDR2 is FQGNSA. The CDR3 has 20 amino acids. CDR3 coding DNA: TGTGCCAGCAGCCCCTACAGGCCTCGCACCCTCCTCTCTAGCAATCAGCCCCAGCATTTT. It yields the protein CASSPYRPRTLLSSNQPQHF.

The V and J genes are TRBV9 and TRBJ1-1; no reliable D call. Trimming shortened V by 7 bases and J by 0 bases, and 7 bases separated the two germline ends. The CDR3 covers 12 residues. Germline V gives CDR1 SGDLS, CDR2 YYNGEE. CDR3 in DNA: TGTGCCAGCGGAACTTTGAACACTGAAGCTTTCTTT. It is translated as CASGTLNTEAFF.

V gene TRBV5-1 combines with J gene TRBJ2-1, with D maybe TRBD2 (6 bases). V was pared by 3 bases and J by 4 bases, with 14 bases between. This CDR3 comprises 15 residues. The germline gives CDR1 SGHRS, CDR2 YFSETQ. CDR3 nucleotide sequence: TGCGCCAGCAGCTGCGGGACCACGGGTTACAATGAGCAGTTCTTC. As protein: CASSCGTTGYNEQFF. The whole variable domain, filled in from reference TRBV5-1 and TRBJ2-1, reads KAGVTQTPRYLIKTRGQQVTLSCSPISGHRSVSWYQQTPGQGLQFLFEYFSETQRNKGNFPGRFSGRQFSNSRSEMNVSTLELGDSALYLCASSCGTTGYNEQFFGPGTRLTVL.

This clonotype was found a few times. This chain uses TRBV24-1 with TRBJ1-2, with 9 bases identical to TRBD1. Trimming cost V 8 bases and J 2 bases; bases outside gene matches: 5. Germline values: CDR1 KGHDR, CDR2 SFDVKD. The CDR3 is 14 residues long. The CDR3 loop is CATKDRGGNYGYTF. The CDR3 nucleotides are TGTGCCACCAAGGACAGGGGAGGAAACTATGGCTACACCTTC.

This clonotype was seen only once. An end of the junction does not agree with germline; a read error may underlie this. This chain links TRBV27 with TRBJ2-6, with D uncertain. CDR1 is MNHEY, CDR2 SMNVEV, per germline (reference sequence). CDR3 length equals 16 residues. CDR3 sequence: CTSSEHVGSGANVLTF. DNA of the CDR3: TGTACCAGCAGCGAACACGTTGGCTCTGGGGCCAACGTCCTGACTTTC.

As regards this clonotype: This sequence may be a read error, since a much larger clone differs from it by one base. The J gene is TRBJ2-1, the V gene TRBV29-1; unclear D gene. Germline lookup yields CDR1 SQVTM and CDR2 ANQGSEA. Trimming cost V 3 bases and J 4 bases, with 10 bases left between them. The CDR3 is made up of 13 amino acids. The CDR3 DNA sequence: TGCAGCGTTGATGACCGCGTATACAATGAGCAGTTCTTC. Amino acid sequence: CSVDDRVYNEQFF.